The 26 T cell receptor beta chains given below trace back to one sample, sequenced in a study of human T cells and chemical hapten exposure. TCRdb reprocessed the RACE reads with MiXCR, giving one entry per CDR3 protein. The profile shows more than 90,000 distinct CDR3 sequences, about an eighth of them singletons. Time point specified: patch test 2, 6 weeks after DPC sensitization. Treatment in this sample: therapeutic diphenylcyclopropenone sensitization with weekly scalp DPC. The sample consisted of whole blood, taken in connection with sensitization to the hapten diphenylcyclopropenone (DPC). These receptors came from a woman in her thirties or forties with alopecia areata. Some clones in this sample may be carry-over from other donors' samples.

This clonotype was recorded a few times. The chain is built from TRBV5-6 and TRBJ2-7; D unclear. Germline assignment: CDR1 SGHDT and CDR2 YYEEEE. Trimming shortened V by 3 bases and J by 4 bases, and 11 bases separated the two germline ends. The CDR3 contains 13 residues. CDR3 DNA: TGTGCCAGCAGCTCGAGGCCAGTTTACGAGCAGTACTTC. Encoded protein: CASSSRPVYEQYF.

This clonotype has at least ten counts. V gene TRBV20-1 combines with J gene TRBJ2-7, with D uncertain. Per germline, CDR1 DFQATT and CDR2 SNEGSKA (reference sequence). The V and J ends lost 0 bases and 2 bases respectively, with 11 bases between them. The CDR3 runs 14 residues. The CDR3: CSARDLGGPYEQYF. CDR3 DNA: TGCAGTGCTAGAGATCTTGGCGGACCCTACGAGCAGTACTTC.

This clonotype was counted a few times. V gene TRBV29-1 combines with J gene TRBJ2-5, with D uncertain. This CDR3 is 13 amino acids long. Deletions cut 2 bases from V and 0 bases from J, with 7 bases between. From germline, CDR1 is SQVTM and CDR2 ANQGSEA. The CDR3 reads CSVETGDQETQYF. The CDR3 nucleotides are TGCAGCGTTGAAACGGGTGACCAAGAGACCCAGTACTTC.

The sample holds many counts of this clonotype. V and J are TRBV3-1 and TRBJ2-1, with 10 positions matching TRBD2. CDR3 length equals 16 residues. CDR1 is LGHDT, CDR2 YNNKEL, per germline (reference sequence). V lost 4 bases and J lost 2; bases outside the gene matches: 5. The CDR3 spells CASSPTLAGAYNEQFF. Written as DNA, the CDR3 is TGTGCCAGCAGCCCGACCCTAGCGGGGGCCTACAATGAGCAGTTCTTC.

This clonotype was picked up many times. The genes are TRBV18 and TRBJ2-2, with 11 bases matching TRBD2. This CDR3 comprises 15 residues. V shed 3 bases and J 5 bases; nucleotides not matched to a gene: 2. CDR1 is KGHSH, CDR2 LQKENI, per germline. CDR3 sequence reads: CASSPTSGTTGELFF. The DNA of the CDR3 is TGTGCCAGCTCACCGACTAGCGGGACAACCGGGGAGCTGTTTTTT.

The V gene is TRBV29-1, the J gene TRBJ1-1; D gene uncertain. CDR1 and CDR2 (germline): SQVTM, ANQGSEA. This CDR3 comprises 11 residues. With 8 bases removed from V and 1 base from J, the gap between germline ends came to 8 bases. The CDR3 bases are TGCAGCCCGGCAGGGAACACTGAAGCTTTCTTT. Its protein product is CSPAGNTEAFF.

This clonotype was observed at least ten times. The chain employs TRBV7-9 and TRBJ1-5, with D hard to call. The V end was cut by 5 bases, the J end by 6 bases, with 8 bases between. This CDR3 has 12 residues. Germline lookup yields CDR1 SEHNR and CDR2 FQNEAQ (reference sequence). CDR3 sequence: CASSPGAQPQHF. CDR3 bases: TGTGCCAGCAGCCCCGGCGCTCAGCCCCAGCATTTT.

This clonotype was seen more than once but under ten times. This chain links TRBV11-3 with TRBJ2-4, with D uncertain. CDR1 is SGHNT, CDR2 YENEEA, per germline. Trimming removed 5 bases at V and 5 bases at J, with 13 bases between. The CDR3 extends over 14 amino acids. CDR3 in DNA: TGTGCCAGCAGCCCGGCCCATGGCCAAAACATTCAGTACTTC. Protein: CASSPAHGQNIQYF.

As concerns this clonotype: A read error is possible here, since a much larger clone lies one base away. The V and J genes are TRBV12-3 or TRBV12-4 and TRBJ1-4; D possibly corresponds to TRBD1 (6 bases). CDR3 length: 14 amino acids. The DNA for the CDR3 is TGCGCCAGCAGTTTGGGGGGCGGTAGTGGAAAACTGTTTTTT. Translation gives CASSLGGGSGKLFF.

This clonotype was picked up many times. CDR3 loop: CASSQATGTYEQYF. In DNA, the CDR3 is TGCGCCAGCAGCCAAGCGACAGGGACTTACGAGCAGTACTTC. This chain connects TRBV4-3 to TRBJ2-7; weak D call: TRBD1 (7 bases). In germline, CDR1 is LGHNA, CDR2 YSLEER. V was cut by 1 base and J by 4 bases, with 11 bases left in between. The CDR3 loop spans 14 amino acids.

At least ten counts were recorded for this clonotype. The chain recombines TRBV24-1 with TRBJ2-1, with 10 bases matching TRBD2. The germline CDR1 and CDR2 sequences are KGHDR and SFDVKD. The CDR3 is made up of 19 amino acids. V was clipped by 7 bases and J by 0 bases; unmatched bases: 14. CDR3 in DNA: TGTGCCACCAGCGGGGTAGCGGGAGGTTATTTTCGCTCCTACAATGAGCAGTTCTTC. Translating it yields CATSGVAGGYFRSYNEQFF.

This clonotype has more than one count but fewer than ten. CDR3 in amino acids: CASSLQDSSYNEQFF. For the CDR3, the DNA is TGTGCCAGCAGCTTACAGGACAGCTCCTACAATGAGCAGTTCTTC. The chain employs TRBV7-8 and TRBJ2-1; D may be TRBD1 (6 bases). V lost 2 bases and J lost 0, with 8 bases in between. CDR3 length: 15 amino acids. Germline V lookup: CDR1 SGHVS, CDR2 FQNEAQ. Supplemented by reference TRBV7-8 and TRBJ2-1, the full variable domain reads GAGVSQSPRYKVAKRGQDVALRCDPISGHVSLFWYQQALGQGPEFLTYFQNEAQLDKSGLPSDRFFAERPEGSVSTLKIQRTQQEDSAVYLCASSLQDSSYNEQFFGPGTRLTVL.

This sequence joins TRBV30 and TRBJ1-1; 7 nucleotides match TRBD1. The ends lost 5 bases at V and 5 bases at J; junction bases unmatched: 11. Germline loops: CDR1 GTSNPN, CDR2 SVGIG (reference sequence). The CDR3 sequence is 14 residues long. The CDR3 loop reads CAWLKEGRGTEAFF. The CDR3 DNA reads TGTGCCTGGCTGAAGGAGGGCAGGGGGACTGAAGCTTTCTTT.

This chain links TRBV5-1 with TRBJ2-7; D remains ambiguous. Germline V gives CDR1 SGHRS, CDR2 YFSETQ. The V end lost 3 bases, the J end lost 6 bases, and 13 bases lay between the germline ends. The CDR3 loop spans 13 amino acids. The CDR3 spells CASSYSSPREQYF. The CDR3 DNA reads as TGCGCCAGCAGCTACTCTTCGCCCCGCGAGCAGTACTTC.

This clonotype was counted ten times or more. This chain links TRBV18 with TRBJ1-2, with D possibly matching TRBD1 (5 bases). V lost 6 bases to trimming and J lost 2 bases, with 10 bases between them. This CDR3 is 13 amino acids long. CDR1 and CDR2 (germline): KGHSH, LQKENI. The chain's CDR3 is CASSPTENYGYTF. CDR3 coding DNA: TGTGCCAGCTCCCCGACAGAGAACTATGGCTACACCTTC.

This clonotype was seen at least ten times. The chain combines TRBV29-1 with TRBJ1-1; no firm D call. The V gene lost 5 bases and the J gene lost 10 bases, with 11 bases spanning the gap. The CDR3 has 10 residues. The germline V gene has CDR1 SQVTM and CDR2 ANQGSEA. As DNA, the CDR3 is TGCAGCGTTCAATTGCACTTAGCTTTCTTT. Translating it yields CSVQLHLAFF. The full variable domain, completed using reference TRBV29-1 and TRBJ1-1, is SAVISQKPSRDICQRGTSLTIQCQVDSQVTMMFWYRQQPGQSLTLIATANQGSEATYESGFVIDKFPISRPNLTFSTLTVSNMSPEDSSIYLCSVQLHLAFFGQGTRLTVV.

V gene TRBV19 combines with J gene TRBJ2-2; the D gene is possibly TRBD2 (6 bases). The CDR3 extends over 13 amino acids. With 7 bases removed from V and 5 bases from J, the gap between germline ends came to 11 bases. Germline CDR1 reads LNHDA; CDR2 reads SQIVND (reference sequence). This CDR3 is CASIGTWTGELFF. The CDR3 DNA follows: TGTGCCAGTATCGGGACTTGGACCGGGGAGCTGTTTTTT.

This clonotype has a count of ten or more. The chain links TRBV11-2 to TRBJ1-1; D is undetermined. CDR3 length: 13 amino acids. Trimming removed 1 base from V and 8 bases from J, with 11 bases in between. CDR1 is SGHAT and CDR2 is FQNNGV in the germline V gene. In DNA form, the CDR3 reads TGTGCCAGCAGCTTAGGGCGGGCCGTCGAAGCTTTCTTT. Translated: CASSLGRAVEAFF.

The rearrangement joins TRBV19 to TRBJ2-7; 7 bases match TRBD1. CDR1 is LNHDA, CDR2 SQIVND, per germline (reference sequence). J lost 2 bases, V lost 0 bases, and 7 bases had no gene match. The CDR3 has 16 residues. CDR3 DNA: TGTGCCAGTAGTATAGATCTAGAGACAGGGACCTACGAGCAGTACTTC. This codes for CASSIDLETGTYEQYF.

This clonotype turned up a few times. The J gene is TRBJ2-1, the V gene TRBV20-1; TRBD2 agrees at 8 bases. This CDR3 contains 13 residues. V lost 3 bases, J lost 4 bases, and 2 bases stayed unmatched. Germline CDR1 reads DFQATT; CDR2 reads SNEGSKA (reference sequence). CDR3 protein: CSARGLVYNEQFF. The DNA of the CDR3 is TGCAGTGCTAGGGGACTAGTGTACAATGAGCAGTTCTTC.

The rearrangement links TRBV28 to TRBJ2-3; either TRBD1 or TRBD2 may fit D (7 bases each). Germline V gene data show CDR1 as MDHEN and CDR2 as SYDVKM. This CDR3 region has 17 residues. Deletions cut 2 bases from V and 4 bases from J, with 19 bases between. CDR3 amino acids: CASSLRGRELRPDTQYF. The CDR3 DNA is TGTGCCAGCAGTTTAAGGGGGCGGGAGTTGAGGCCAGATACGCAGTATTTT.

This clonotype was picked up a small number of times. The chain carries TRBV18 and TRBJ2-7; TRBD1 agrees at 8 bases. Germline CDR1 KGHSH, CDR2 LQKENI. The CDR3 covers 14 residues. V was pared by 3 bases and J by 1 base, with 2 bases of the junction left unmatched. The CDR3 loop reads CASSPGQVSYEQYF. The CDR3 DNA follows: TGTGCCAGCTCACCGGGACAGGTTTCCTACGAGCAGTACTTC.

Ten or more counts support this clonotype. The chain couples TRBV6-1 to TRBJ2-3, with 11 bases lining up with TRBD2. The CDR3 length is 19 residues. Germline CDR1 reads MNHNS; CDR2 reads SASEGT. V shed 1 base and J 2 bases; nucleotides not matched to a gene: 11. This CDR3 is CASSEGSLAGGWPTDTQYF. CDR3 DNA sequence: TGTGCCAGCAGTGAAGGATCCCTAGCGGGGGGTTGGCCCACAGATACGCAGTATTTT.

This clonotype was found a few times. This chain joins TRBV3-1 and TRBJ2-7; D gene unclear. The CDR3 has 14 amino acids. CDR1 and CDR2 from the germline V gene are LGHDT and YNNKEL (reference sequence). With 8 bases removed from V and 3 bases from J, the gap between germline ends came to 17 bases. The CDR3 DNA sequence: TGTGCCAGCGGCCCCGCCGACCGCATCTACGAGCAGTACTTC. Its protein product is CASGPADRIYEQYF.

There are a few counts of this clonotype. In nucleotides, the CDR3 is TGCAGTGCTAGCCTCAGGGGAGGGGGTGAAGCTTTCTTT. Encoded protein: CSASLRGGGEAFF. The chain joins TRBV20-1 to TRBJ1-1; D may be TRBD1 (6 bases). Trimming took 3 bases from V and 7 from J, leaving 15 bases between them. Germline V gene lookup returns CDR1 DFQATT and CDR2 SNEGSKA (reference sequence). There are 13 residues in the CDR3.

This clonotype came up many times. The chain uses TRBV12-3 or TRBV12-4 and TRBJ1-1; D unresolved. There are 13 residues in the CDR3. Trimming cost V 2 bases and J 9 bases, with 13 bases left between them. Here the CDR3 DNA reads TGTGCCAGCAGTTTAAAGGCGGCCGCGAAAGCTTTCTTT. This gives the protein CASSLKAAAKAFF.